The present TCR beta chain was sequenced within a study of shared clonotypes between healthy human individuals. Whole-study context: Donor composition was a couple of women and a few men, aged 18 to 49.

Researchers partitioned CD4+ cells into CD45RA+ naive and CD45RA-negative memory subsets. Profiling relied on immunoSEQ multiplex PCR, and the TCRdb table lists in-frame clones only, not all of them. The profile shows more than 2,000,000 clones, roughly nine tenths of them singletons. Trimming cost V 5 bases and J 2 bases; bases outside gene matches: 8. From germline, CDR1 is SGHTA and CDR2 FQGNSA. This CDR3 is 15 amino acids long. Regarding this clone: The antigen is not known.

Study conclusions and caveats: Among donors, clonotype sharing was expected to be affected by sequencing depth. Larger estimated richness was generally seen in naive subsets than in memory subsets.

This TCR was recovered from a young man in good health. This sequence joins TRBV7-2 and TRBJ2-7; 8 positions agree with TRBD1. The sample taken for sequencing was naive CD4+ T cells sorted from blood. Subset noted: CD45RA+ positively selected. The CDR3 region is CASSVVQGVAYEQYF. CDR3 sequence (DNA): TGTGCCAGCAGCGTGGTACAGGGGGTTGCCTACGAGCAGTACTTC.